This T cell receptor beta chain is drawn from a study of shared clonotypes between healthy human individuals. Study-level information: Donors consisted of a couple of women and three men between 18 and 49. Three CD4 naive, three CD4 memory, two CD8 naive and one CD8 memory plate were used per donor. Findings and caveats of the study: Clonotypes shared by all four donors outscored non-shared clonotypes in generation probability. Sequencing depth was predicted to influence how clonotypes are shared among donors.

As for this clone: Its antigen is still unknown.

Per germline, CDR1 MDHEN and CDR2 SYDVKM. V dropped 6 bases and J dropped 8; count of bases not matched to a gene: 8. This CDR3 has 13 amino acids. Generated by immunoSEQ multiplex PCR, the TCRdb table keeps only in-frame clones and is missing some. Found here are around 1.4 million clones, around 98.5% of them singletons; the top ten hold about 0.4%. The sample comprised naive CD4+ T cells sorted from blood. Indicated subset: CD45RA+ positively selected. The V call is TRBV28, the J call TRBJ1-2; TRBD1 agrees at 8 bases. This clonotype was obtained from a young man in good health. CDR3 sequence: CASRSDRGGGYTF. The CDR3 bases are TGTGCCAGCAGATCTGACAGGGGAGGCGGCTACACCTTC.